These 2 T cell receptor beta chains originate from one sample sequenced in a study of blood T cell repertoires in COVID-19 (TCRdb year 2020). Library construction relied on the immunoSEQ multiplex PCR assay. TCRdb limited this immuneACCESS table to in-frame rearrangements with V and J called. A share of clones is missing; checked studies link under half to unresolved V genes, and the rest is unexplained. The sample yields about 120,000 clones; roughly 79% were counted once. About 2.3% of the sample is in the top ten clones. Sequencing input: peripheral blood. The receptor set was obtained from a man between 65 and 79 years old with acute or convalescent COVID-19.

The CDR3 nucleotides read TGTGCCAGCAGTTCCACAGGGAGCTCTGGAAACACCATATATTTT. Translating it yields CASSSTGSSGNTIYF. This rearrangement joins TRBV6-5 to TRBJ1-3, with D tentatively TRBD1 (6 bases). This CDR3 is 15 amino acids long. Germline V gives CDR1 MNHEY, CDR2 SVGAGI. V was clipped by 4 bases and J by 0 bases, with 10 bases between them.

This clone was picked up one time. This chain uses TRBV19 with TRBJ1-4, with 7 bases identical to TRBD1. The junction had 4 bases not matched to a gene; V was cut back by 3 bases and J by 0 bases. CDR3 length equals 16 residues. Germline V gene data show CDR1 as LNHDA and CDR2 as SQIVND (reference sequence). The CDR3 spells CASSIRGTATNEKLFF. The CDR3, as DNA: TGTGCCAGTAGTATCAGGGGGACGGCAACTAATGAAAAACTGTTTTTT.